Included here is one T cell receptor beta chain sequence, with context. The target antigen is unknown. There are 15 residues in the CDR3. V was pared by 4 bases and J by 3 bases, with 7 bases of the junction left unmatched. Germline V lookup: CDR1 SGHRS, CDR2 YFSETQ. This specimen comes from a study of long-term antiretroviral therapy in people with HIV. General study points: Within the repertoire, clones expanded before ART were dominant at all time points. Despite increasing after ART, diversity remained lower than that of transplant donor controls.

Runs used v3.0 of the immunoSEQ assay and were done at survey level. About 35,000-55,000 T-cell genomes per sample were the sequencing target. Method: immunoSEQ multiplex PCR; TCRdb's copy keeps in-frame clones and lacks some. Seen here are 30,000 to 50,000 clones, roughly nine tenths observed once, and the top ten hold less than 4.5%. The sequence was collected from a woman between 45 and 60 years old with HIV. Source: unsorted PBMCs, taken 1.2 years after starting antiretroviral therapy. The chain couples TRBV5-1 to TRBJ2-7; TRBD1 matches at 10 bases. The CDR3: CASSPDRDRGYEQYF. DNA for the CDR3: TGCGCCAGCAGCCCGGACCGGGACAGGGGCTACGAGCAGTACTTC.